This entry features one T cell receptor beta chain sequence. The target antigen is unknown. The germline gives CDR1 SGHDT, CDR2 YYEEEE. Trimming cost V 0 bases and J 6 bases, with 12 bases left between them. This CDR3 has 15 amino acids. The data were produced by immunoSEQ multiplex PCR, yet TCRdb's version contains in-frame clones alone and is incomplete. The table lists roughly 420,000 clones, more than 75% of them singletons. These data are taken from a study of Ad26.COV2.S vaccination and SARS-CoV-2 variants. About the research overall: Enrolled in COV1001, the donor was in the Ad26.COV2.S trial arm, which received the vaccine. By the intramuscular route, Ad26.COV2.S was given once, or twice 56 days apart. Study outcomes and limitations: Similar non-spike TCR breadth was seen in vaccine and placebo recipients.

Described treatment: about 20 received Ad26.COV2.S at low or high dose, single or two shots; roughly five received placebo; per-sample allocation not given. On day 63 after the first injection, vaccine and placebo recipients gave samples. The receptor comes from a person aged 18-65 years who received the Ad26.COV2.S COVID-19 vaccine or a placebo. The input for sequencing was peripheral blood, taken in a trial of Ad26.COV2.S vaccine versus placebo. The chain uses TRBV5-6 and TRBJ1-4; D is perhaps TRBD1 (5 bases). CDR3 residues: CASSLVGEPDEKLFF. Written as DNA, the CDR3 is TGTGCCAGCAGCTTGGTGGGGGAACCCGATGAAAAACTGTTTTTT.